This T cell receptor beta chain was observed in a study of HIV-infected patients and healthy controls. This CDR3 contains 14 residues. Germline assignment: CDR1 MNHEY and CDR2 SMNVEV (reference sequence). After removal of 6 bases from V and 2 bases from J, the junction contained 5 bases not matched to a gene. This clonotype was detected many times. TCRdb re-analysed the 5' RACE reads in MiXCR, keeping a single row per CDR3 protein. The repertoire holds about 70,000 distinct CDR3 sequences, with about 15% as singletons. This receptor was obtained from a human donor in good health. Sequences were obtained from CD4+ T cells from blood. The V call is TRBV27, the J call TRBJ2-3; TRBD2 matches at 7 bases. CDR3 protein: CASRRLASTDTQYF. The CDR3 DNA follows: TGTGCCAGCAGGCGACTAGCTTCCACAGATACGCAGTATTTT.